These 12 T cell receptor beta chains came from one sample sequenced in a study of blood T cell repertoires in COVID-19. Produced via immunoSEQ multiplex PCR; TCRdb's table is partial and in-frame only. The sample yields roughly 50,000 clones, about nine tenths seen once. Sequencing input: peripheral blood. The receptors here all came from a woman aged 40 to 50 with active COVID-19.

The gene calls are TRBV5-6 and TRBJ1-1, with D possibly TRBD1 on 5 matching bases. In germline, CDR1 is SGHDT, CDR2 YYEEEE. The CDR3 contains 13 residues. V lost 1 base, J lost 10 bases, and 14 bases lay in between. CDR3 in DNA: TGTGCCAGCAGCTTGCTCCAGGGTAGAGGAGCTTTCTTT. Its protein is CASSLLQGRGAFF.

The CDR3 DNA follows: TGCGCCAGCAGTGAGTCAGCTGGGACACCCAATGAGCAGTTCTTC. Translated: CASSESAGTPNEQFF. The rearrangement joins TRBV10-2 to TRBJ2-1, with a tentative D call TRBD1 (6 bases). The CDR3 contains 15 residues. Germline V gene sequence: CDR1 WSHSY, CDR2 SAAADI. V shed 0 bases and J shed 6 bases, with 12 bases lying between them.

This rearrangement joins TRBV6-5 to TRBJ1-5, with unresolved D. Looked up from germline, CDR1 is MNHEY and CDR2 is SVGAGI. Trimming left V 2 bases short and J 2 bases short, with 7 bases between. The CDR3 runs 14 residues. The CDR3 DNA follows: TGTGCCAGCAGTTACAGGGAGGGCAATCAGCCCCAGCATTTT. It is translated as CASSYREGNQPQHF.

The chain uses TRBV6-6 and TRBJ1-6, with 9 bases matching TRBD1. The CDR3 covers 14 residues. V trimming: 4 bases; J trimming: 8 bases; junction bases outside the gene matches: 3. The germline CDR1 and CDR2 sequences are MNHNY and SVGAGI (reference sequence). The CDR3 spells CASSSGQGDSPLHF. The CDR3 DNA reads TGTGCCAGCAGTTCGGGACAGGGTGATTCACCCCTCCACTTT.

The rearrangement uses TRBV19 and TRBJ1-5; maybe TRBD1 (5 bases). Germline V CDR1 and CDR2: LNHDA, SQIVND (reference sequence). CDR3 length equals 15 residues. V was trimmed by 4 bases and J by 0 bases, leaving 10 bases between them. CDR3 nucleotides: TGTGCCAGTAGTAGAAGACAGTCTAGCAATCAGCCCCAGCATTTT. It yields the protein CASSRRQSSNQPQHF.

This CDR3 reads CASSQGLSTDTQYF. CDR3 bases: TGTGCCAGCAGCCAAGGACTAAGCACAGATACGCAGTATTTT. V gene TRBV3-1 (or the pseudogene TRBV3-2) combines with J gene TRBJ2-3, with D maybe TRBD2 (5 bases). V gave up 1 base and J gave up 0 bases, with 5 bases separating them. This CDR3 has 14 residues. The germline V gene has CDR1 LGHDT and CDR2 YNNKEL (reference sequence).

This sequence joins TRBV18 and TRBJ2-4; D perhaps matches TRBD1 (6 bases). CDR3 length: 13 amino acids. CDR1 is KGHSH and CDR2 is LQKENI in the germline V gene. V was cut by 8 bases and J by 3 bases, with 11 bases left in between. The CDR3 here is CASGTGNKNIQYF. The CDR3 nucleotides are TGTGCCAGCGGAACAGGGAACAAAAACATTCAGTACTTC.

The chain has TRBV11-2 and TRBJ2-7, with 11 bases lining up with TRBD1. The trim removed 7 bases at V and 3 bases at J, leaving 11 bases unmatched. Germline V gene data show CDR1 as SGHAT and CDR2 as FQNNGV. The CDR3 is 16 amino acids. CDR3 nucleotide sequence: TGTGCCAGCACAACCCCCGGGACAGGGGGTGTCTACGAGCAGTACTTC. Protein sequence: CASTTPGTGGVYEQYF.

V and J are TRBV6-5 and TRBJ1-5, with 9 bases matching TRBD1. There are 15 residues in the CDR3. From germline, CDR1 is MNHEY and CDR2 SVGAGI. V lost 6 bases, J lost 4 bases, and 7 bases stayed unmatched. The CDR3 protein is CASSETGGINQPQHF. The CDR3 region has the DNA TGTGCCAGCAGCGAGACAGGGGGTATTAATCAGCCCCAGCATTTT.

J is TRBJ1-1 and V is TRBV4-1; 10 nucleotides match TRBD1. The V gene end was trimmed by 4 bases and the J gene end by 7 bases; junction bases not matched to a gene: 9. From germline, CDR1 is MGHRA and CDR2 YSYEKL. The CDR3 has 15 amino acids. CDR3 in DNA: TGCGCCAGCAGCCTTTCTCGGACAGGGGGTTTTGAAGCTTTCTTT. Translating gives CASSLSRTGGFEAFF.

The chain uses TRBV9 and TRBJ1-2; D uncertain. This CDR3 contains 12 residues. Germline values: CDR1 SGDLS, CDR2 YYNGEE. The ends were cut back, 0 bases at V and 8 bases at J, with 8 bases in the middle. CDR3: CASSVDSGGYTF. In nucleotides, the CDR3 is TGTGCCAGCAGCGTAGACTCGGGGGGCTACACCTTC.

This chain links TRBV7-9 with TRBJ2-3, with D possibly matching TRBD2 (6 bases). The V end lost 4 bases, the J end lost 1 base, and 9 bases lay between the germline ends. In germline, CDR1 is SEHNR, CDR2 FQNEAQ (reference sequence). This CDR3 region has 14 residues. The CDR3 DNA sequence: TGTGCCAGCAGCTCATGGGGGGGCACAGATACGCAGTATTTT. Its translation: CASSSWGGTDTQYF.